This T cell receptor (beta chain) was profiled in a study of shared clonotypes between healthy human individuals. About the research overall: Aged between 18 and 49, the donors were a couple of women and three men.

General observations from the study: Donor clonotype sharing was expected to depend on sequencing depth.

The ends lost 1 base at V and 2 bases at J; junction bases unmatched: 7. The CDR3 length is 17 residues. Germline V lookup: CDR1 SGHTA, CDR2 FQGNSA. For sorted subsets, about 0.2 ug DNA per replicate equaled 33,000 or so T cell genomes. Source study methods: Filtering differed since immunoSEQ provided only junctions, with no quality scores. The protocol was immunoSEQ multiplex PCR, while the TCRdb copy is restricted to in-frame clones and leaves out a portion. D and trimming come from the DNA, and the V and J calls and clone size come from that table. The table lists roughly 2.2 million clones, roughly 92% of them singletons. With respect to this clone: The antigen is unknown.

The sequencing input was naive CD4+ T cells from PBMCs. As to subset: CD45RA+ positively selected. The clonotype was recovered from a man aged 18 to 29 in good health. Some clones in this sample may be carry-over from other donors' samples. The rearrangement joins TRBV7-2 to TRBJ2-5, with 10 bases identical to TRBD2. The CDR3 here is CASSLVGVAGGQETQYF. CDR3 coding DNA: TGTGCCAGCAGCTTAGTTGGGGTAGCGGGAGGTCAAGAGACCCAGTACTTC.